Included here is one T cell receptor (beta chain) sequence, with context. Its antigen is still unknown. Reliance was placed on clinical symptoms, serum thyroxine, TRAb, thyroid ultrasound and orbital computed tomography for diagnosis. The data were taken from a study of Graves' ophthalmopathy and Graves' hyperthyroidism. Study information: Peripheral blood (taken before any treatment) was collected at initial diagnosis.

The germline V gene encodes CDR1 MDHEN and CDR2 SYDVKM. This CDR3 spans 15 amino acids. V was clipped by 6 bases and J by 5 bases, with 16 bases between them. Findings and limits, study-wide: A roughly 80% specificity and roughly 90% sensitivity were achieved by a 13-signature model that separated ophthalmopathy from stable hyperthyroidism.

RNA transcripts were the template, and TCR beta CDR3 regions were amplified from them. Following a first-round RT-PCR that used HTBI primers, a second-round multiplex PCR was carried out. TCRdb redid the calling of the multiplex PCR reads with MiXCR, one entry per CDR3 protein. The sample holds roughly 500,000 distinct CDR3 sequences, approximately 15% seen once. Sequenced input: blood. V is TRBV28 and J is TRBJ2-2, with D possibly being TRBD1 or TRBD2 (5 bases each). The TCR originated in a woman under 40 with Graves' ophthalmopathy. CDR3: CASSWDGIETGELFF. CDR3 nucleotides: TGTGCCAGCAGCTGGGACGGAATCGAGACCGGGGAGCTGTTTTTT.